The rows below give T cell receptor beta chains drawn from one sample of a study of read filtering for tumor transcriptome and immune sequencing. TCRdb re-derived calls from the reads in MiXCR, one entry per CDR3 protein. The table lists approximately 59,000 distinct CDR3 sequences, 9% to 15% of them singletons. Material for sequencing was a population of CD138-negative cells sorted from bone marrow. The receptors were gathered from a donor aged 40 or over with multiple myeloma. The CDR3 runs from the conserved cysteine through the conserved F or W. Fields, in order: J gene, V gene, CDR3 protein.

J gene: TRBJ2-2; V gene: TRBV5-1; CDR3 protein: CASSLGGTGELFF
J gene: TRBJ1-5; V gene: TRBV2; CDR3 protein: CASSADSLNQPQHF
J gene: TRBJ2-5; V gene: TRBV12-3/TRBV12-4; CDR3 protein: CASSPRPTSTGETQYF
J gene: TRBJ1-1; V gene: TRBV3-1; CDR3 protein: CASSRTGEAFF
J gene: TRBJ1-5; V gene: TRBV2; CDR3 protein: CASSVGPGRNQPQHF
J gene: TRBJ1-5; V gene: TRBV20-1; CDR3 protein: CSASPALSNQPQHF
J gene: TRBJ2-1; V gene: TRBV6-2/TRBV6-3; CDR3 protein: CASSADRESYNEQFF
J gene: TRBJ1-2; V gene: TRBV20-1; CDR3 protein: CRGTGGTLTANGYTF
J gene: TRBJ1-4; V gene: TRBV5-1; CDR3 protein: CASSRDTTNEKLFF
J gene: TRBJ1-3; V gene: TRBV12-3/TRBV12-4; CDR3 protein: CASSTRRGAGNTIYF
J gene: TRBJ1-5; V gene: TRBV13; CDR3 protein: CASSSGTGGYQPQHF
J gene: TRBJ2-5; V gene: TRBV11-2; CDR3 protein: CASKWAGGRQETQYF
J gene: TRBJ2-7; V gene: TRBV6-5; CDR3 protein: CASSQGIPGEQYF
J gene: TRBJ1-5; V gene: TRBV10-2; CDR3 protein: CASSPTGSNQPQHF
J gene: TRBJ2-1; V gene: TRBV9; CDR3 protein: CASSGGGQGVKGEQFF
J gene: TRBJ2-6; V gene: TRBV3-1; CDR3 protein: CASSQDRRGAANGANVLTF
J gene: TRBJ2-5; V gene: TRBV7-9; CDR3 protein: CASVRGVETQYF
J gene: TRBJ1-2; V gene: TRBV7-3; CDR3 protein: CASRNRQDDGYTF
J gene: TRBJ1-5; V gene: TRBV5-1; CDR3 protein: CASSLIGGNQPQHF
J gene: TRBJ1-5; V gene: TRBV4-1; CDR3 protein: CASSPPVSGLHQPQHF
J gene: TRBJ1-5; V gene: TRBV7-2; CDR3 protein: CASTLEMGQPQHF
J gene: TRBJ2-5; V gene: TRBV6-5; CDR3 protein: CASSYSASGGQETQYF
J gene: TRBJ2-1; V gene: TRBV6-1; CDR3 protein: CASSRRGPNEQFF
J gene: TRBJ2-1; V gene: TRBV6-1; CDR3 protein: CASSDGHLQWYNEQFF
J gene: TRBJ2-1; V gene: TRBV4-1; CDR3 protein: CASSQEEMFGTGGYNEQFF
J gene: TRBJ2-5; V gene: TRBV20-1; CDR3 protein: CSAEVASGARQETQYF
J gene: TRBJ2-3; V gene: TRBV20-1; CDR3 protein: CSAIVGTSGAPTQYF
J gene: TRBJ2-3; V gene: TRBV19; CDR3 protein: CASSPPGQGGDTQYF
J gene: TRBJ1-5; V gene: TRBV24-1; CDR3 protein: CATSSTSNSNQPQHF
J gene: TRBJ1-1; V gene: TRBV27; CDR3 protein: CASSPDRYTEAFF
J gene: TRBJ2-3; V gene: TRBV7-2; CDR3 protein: CARRDRVTDTQYF
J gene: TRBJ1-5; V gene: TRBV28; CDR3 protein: CASSIQGQPQHF
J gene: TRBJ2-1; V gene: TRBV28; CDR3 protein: CASSLSGAPGQFF
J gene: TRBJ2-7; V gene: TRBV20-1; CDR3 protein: CSARDGAAVSYEQYF
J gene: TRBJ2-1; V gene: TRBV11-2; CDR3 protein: CASSPEGLLSSNEQFF
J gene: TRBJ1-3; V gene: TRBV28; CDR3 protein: CASSSGGASGNTIYF
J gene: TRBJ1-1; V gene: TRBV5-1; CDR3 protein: CASSIQGVDTEAFF
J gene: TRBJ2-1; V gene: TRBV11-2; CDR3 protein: CASSFVQSPYNEQFF
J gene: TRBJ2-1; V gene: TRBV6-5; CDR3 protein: CASRRALKSDEQFF
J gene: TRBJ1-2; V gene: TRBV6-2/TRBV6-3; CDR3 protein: CASRRDNANYGYTF
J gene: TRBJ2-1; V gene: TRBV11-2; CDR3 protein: CASSSRQGNSYNEQFF
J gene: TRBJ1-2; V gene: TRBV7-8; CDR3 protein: CASSIRGTNYGYTF
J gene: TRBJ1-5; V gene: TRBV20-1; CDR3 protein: CSAARGRDQPQHF
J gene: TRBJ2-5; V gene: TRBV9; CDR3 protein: CASRRGDHVQETQYF
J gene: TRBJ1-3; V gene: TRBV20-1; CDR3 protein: CSAGAGNTIYF
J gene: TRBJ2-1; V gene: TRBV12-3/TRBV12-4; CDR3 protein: CASTLVRGNLYNEQFF
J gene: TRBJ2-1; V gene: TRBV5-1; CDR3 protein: CASSLGGGRTYNEQFF
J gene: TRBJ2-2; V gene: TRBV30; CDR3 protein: CAWSVGLQNTGELFF
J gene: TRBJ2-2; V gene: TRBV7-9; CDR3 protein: CASSPGLQTGGELFF
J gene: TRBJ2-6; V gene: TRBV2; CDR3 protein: CASSEAAGVGANVLTF
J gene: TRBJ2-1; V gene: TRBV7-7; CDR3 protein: CASSFSTNNEQFF
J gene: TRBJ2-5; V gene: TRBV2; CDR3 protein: CASRTSGFQETQYF